The sequence of this T cell receptor beta chain was determined in a study of shared clonotypes between healthy human individuals. Generated by immunoSEQ multiplex PCR, the TCRdb table keeps only in-frame clones and is missing some. The table records about 2.3 million clones, 93% of them present only once. Germline V gene lookup returns CDR1 LNHNV and CDR2 YYDKDF (reference sequence). Trimming pared 3 bases from V and 3 bases from J, leaving 17 bases between. This CDR3 comprises 16 residues. Source material: naive CD4+ T cells from PBMCs. As for subset: CD45RA+ positively selected. The clonotype comes from a man aged 18 to 29 in good health. Some clones in this sample may be carry-over from other donors' samples. The chain recombines TRBV15 with TRBJ1-1; D possibly corresponds to TRBD1 (6 bases). Here the CDR3 DNA reads TGTGCCACCAGCAGGATTCAGGGGCTGAGGGACACTGAAGCTTTCTTT. Its protein is CATSRIQGLRDTEAFF.